This TCR beta chain is drawn from a study of T cell repertoires in cytomegalovirus infection. For the study at large: Public TCR beta signature analysis indicated the presence of both CMV infection and matching HLA type.

V was clipped by 5 bases and J by 7 bases, with 6 bases between them. Per germline, CDR1 SGHTA and CDR2 FQGNSA. CDR3 size: 12 residues. General study results and limits: Cumulative public TCR beta family frequency identified carriers of CMV plus the relevant HLA. CMV-specific TCR beta clonotypes restricted by HLA-C dominated the ex vivo response.

Comment on this clonotype: Its cognate antigen is unknown.

A single record per CDR3 protein comes from TCRdb applying MiXCR to the reads. In the table there are 150,000 to 200,000 distinct CDR3 sequences, over 25% of which are singletons. Sequenced material: PBMCs. The rearrangement joins TRBV7-2 to TRBJ1-6, with D uncertain. The receptor was isolated from a human donor in good health (CMV status not recorded). Some clones in this sample may be carry-over from other donors' samples. CDR3 nucleotides: TGTGCCAGCAGCGCCCGGAATTCACCCCTCCACTTT. It codes for CASSARNSPLHF.